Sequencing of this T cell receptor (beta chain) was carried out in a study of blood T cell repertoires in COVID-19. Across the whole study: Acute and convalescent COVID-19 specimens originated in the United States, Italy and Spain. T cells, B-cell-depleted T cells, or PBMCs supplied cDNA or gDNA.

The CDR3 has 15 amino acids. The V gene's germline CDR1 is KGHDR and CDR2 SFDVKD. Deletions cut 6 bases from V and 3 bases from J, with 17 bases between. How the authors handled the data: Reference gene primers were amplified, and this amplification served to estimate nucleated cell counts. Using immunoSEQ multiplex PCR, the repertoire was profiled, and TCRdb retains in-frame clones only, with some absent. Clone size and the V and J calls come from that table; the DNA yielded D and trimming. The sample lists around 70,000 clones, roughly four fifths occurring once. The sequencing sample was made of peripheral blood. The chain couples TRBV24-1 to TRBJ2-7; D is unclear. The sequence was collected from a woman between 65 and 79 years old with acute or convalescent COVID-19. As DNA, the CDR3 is TGTGCCACCAGTCCAGCCTCTAGTTCGGTCTACGAGCAGTACTTC. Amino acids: CATSPASSSVYEQYF.